The rows below give T cell receptor beta chains drawn from one sample of a study of shared clonotypes between healthy human individuals. Some clones are missing from TCRdb's copy, which holds only in-frame ones; the method was immunoSEQ multiplex PCR. Among millions of clones listed, about 94% were seen once. The sample consisted of naive CD8+ T cells sorted from blood. Receptors were obtained from a man aged 18 to 30 in good health. Each CDR3 is given with its conserved first and last residue.

V	J	CDR3
TRBV7-2	TRBJ2-1	CASSLVLDAYNEQFF
TRBV13	TRBJ1-1	CASQNGGRIEDTEAFF
TRBV9	TRBJ2-7	CASSDGGGEKQYF
TRBV7-8	TRBJ2-5	CASSSLLGLQETQYF
TRBV6-5	TRBJ2-3	CASSYFQAGSTDTQYF
TRBV6-6	TRBJ1-6	CASSPSWGNNNSPLHF
TRBV9	TRBJ2-3	CASSVVPDTDTQYF
TRBV9	TRBJ2-5	CASSVGSGTSGTQYF
TRBV7-9	TRBJ2-7	CASSLEGQEKYF
TRBV21-1	TRBJ2-7	CASSKKVPPAYEQYF
TRBV6-6	TRBJ2-7	CASSYDGAGGYYEQYF
TRBV9	TRBJ2-7	CASSVAGSGGAYEQYF
TRBV7-9	TRBJ2-7	CASSATPYEQYF
TRBV11-2	TRBJ2-1	CASSLLAGGINEQFF
TRBV27	TRBJ2-2	CASSKRTGTYTGELFF
TRBV4-3	TRBJ2-1	CASSQDTGYNEQFF
TRBV28	TRBJ2-3	CASSFRLTDTQYF
TRBV6-1	TRBJ2-1	CASSEWVAGVLDEQFF
TRBV28	TRBJ2-1	CASSWTSGVFDEQFF
TRBV7-9	TRBJ2-5	CASSLTSGQVQETQYF